One sample yielded the 4 T cell receptor beta chains listed below, sequenced in a study of cytomegalovirus exposure and HLA in healthy donors. PCR involved 60 Vbeta and 13 Jbeta primers. This table comes from immunoSEQ multiplex PCR, and its TCRdb copy is limited to in-frame clones, with some not included. The data contain about 92,000 clones, more than 70% of them singletons. Sample: PBMCs. The source is a man younger than 30 in good health and CMV-seronegative.

The J gene is TRBJ2-3, the V gene TRBV10-3; a possible D gene is TRBD1 (5 bases). Germline V gene data show CDR1 as ENHRY and CDR2 as SYGVKD. This CDR3 has 15 residues. Trimming took off 10 bases at V and 0 bases at J, with 17 bases between the two ends. CDR3 sequence (DNA): TGTGCCAGCCGAATGGACACTGGTAGCACAGATACGCAGTATTTT. Its translation is CASRMDTGSTDTQYF.

The gene calls are TRBV29-1 and TRBJ2-7; TRBD1 is a possible D gene (5 bases). The V gene lost 2 bases and the J gene lost 2 bases, with 10 bases spanning the gap. The CDR3 sequence is 13 residues long. Germline CDR1 and CDR2: SQVTM and ANQGSEA. The CDR3 is CSVESRQPYEQYF. The CDR3 region has the DNA TGCAGCGTTGAAAGTCGACAGCCCTACGAGCAGTACTTC.

This clone was recorded a few times. The chain combines TRBV6-1 with TRBJ1-2, with 7 positions matching TRBD1. This CDR3 comprises 11 residues. In germline, CDR1 is MNHNS, CDR2 SASEGT. The CDR3, as DNA: TGTCGGACAGGCCCTAACTATGGCTACACCTTC. It specifies CRTGPNYGYTF.

The rearrangement joins TRBV7-8 to TRBJ1-1, with TRBD1 matching 8 bases. The CDR3 has 14 residues. The germline gives CDR1 SGHVS, CDR2 FQNEAQ. Trimming at V came to 6 bases and at J to 3 bases, leaving 6 bases not matched to a gene. Here the CDR3 reads CASSFTGGDTEAFF. For the CDR3, the DNA is TGTGCCAGCAGTTTTACAGGGGGGGACACTGAAGCTTTCTTT.